This paragraph reports one T cell receptor (beta chain). Its target is unknown. This CDR3 contains 17 residues. V lost 1 base and J 8 bases, leaving 22 bases between the germline ends. Germline V gives CDR1 SGDLS, CDR2 YYNGEE. Sequenced by immunoSEQ multiplex PCR; TCRdb stores in-frame clones only, minus some. The sample consists of some 97,000 clones, around 89% of them appearing once. These data belong to a study of OX40 agonist ivuxolimab in advanced cancers. The study, taken as a whole, reports: Relative to CD4+, CD8+ T cells held more expanded clones on average.

The genes are TRBV9 and TRBJ2-1; D tentatively reads TRBD1 or TRBD2 (6 bases each). Sample: CD4+ or CD8+ T cells sorted from blood, taken in a trial of the OX40 agonist ivuxolimab. This clonotype was obtained from an adult with an advanced solid tumor such as melanoma, head and neck, liver or kidney cancer. The CDR3 here is CASSVSPPGAGEDEQFF. CDR3 sequence (DNA): TGTGCCAGCAGCGTAAGTCCACCGGGGGCAGGGGAGGATGAGCAGTTCTTC.